What follows is one T cell receptor (beta chain) and its context. The antigen is unknown. This entry belongs to a study of cytomegalovirus exposure and HLA in healthy donors. Points from the study as a whole: Specific recognition of CMV antigens was confirmed in vitro for a few chains (all CMV-associated).

It was with 60 Vbeta and 13 Jbeta primers that the PCR ran. Produced via immunoSEQ multiplex PCR; TCRdb's table is partial and in-frame only. The table lists 120,000 or so clones, 70% to 80% of them singletons. What was sequenced was PBMCs. This TCR was sampled from a middle-aged man in good health and CMV-seropositive.

The CDR3 region is CSGGTGKVSTEAFF. The CDR3 DNA reads TGCAGCGGGGGGACAGGGAAGGTGAGCACTGAAGCTTTCTTT. This chain joins TRBV29-1 and TRBJ1-1; 9 nucleotides align to TRBD1. Germline values: CDR1 SQVTM, CDR2 ANQGSEA. The J segment lost 4 bases and the V segment lost 7 bases, leaving 10 bases of the junction unmatched. The CDR3 length is 14 residues.